Below are 22 T cell receptor beta chains sequenced from a single sample in a study of control samples from healthy donors and cancer patients. TCRdb's table, derived via immunoSEQ multiplex PCR, lists solely in-frame clones and lacks some. The table has about 89,000 clones, around nine tenths seen once. Sequenced input: blood. These receptor sequences come from a man aged 30-40 years in good health.

This chain uses TRBV12-5 with TRBJ2-3; no definite D call. This CDR3 region has 13 residues. Trimming left V 1 base short and J 2 bases short, with 4 bases between. Per germline, CDR1 LGHNT and CDR2 FRNRAP. CDR3 loop: CASGLDPTDTQYF. In DNA form, the CDR3 reads TGTGCTAGTGGTTTGGATCCCACAGATACGCAGTATTTT.

This chain joins TRBV2 and TRBJ2-2, with TRBD2 matching 7 bases. The CDR3 length is 13 residues. CDR1 SNHLY and CDR2 FYNNEI come from the germline V gene. After removal of 6 bases from V and 4 bases from J, the junction contained 2 bases not matched to a gene. CDR3 region: CASRAGVTGELFF. Here the CDR3 DNA reads TGTGCCAGCAGGGCGGGGGTCACCGGGGAGCTGTTTTTT.

This clone appeared once. V gene TRBV11-2 combines with J gene TRBJ2-7; D might be TRBD2 (6 bases). Germline CDR1 reads SGHAT; CDR2 reads FQNNGV. V dropped 3 bases and J dropped 1 base, with 10 bases sitting between them. The CDR3 length is 14 residues. The CDR3 reads CASSFGAGSYEQYV. For the CDR3, the DNA is TGTGCCAGCAGCTTTGGAGCGGGTTCCTACGAGCAGTACGTC.

The CDR3 spells CASSHRMNTEAFF. Written as DNA, the CDR3 is TGTGCCAGTAGTCACAGGATGAACACTGAAGCTTTCTTT. The chain carries TRBV19 and TRBJ1-1; D is possibly TRBD1 (5 bases). Germline V gene data show CDR1 as LNHDA and CDR2 as SQIVND (reference sequence). V was cut by 5 bases and J by 0 bases, with 7 bases left in between. There are 13 residues in the CDR3.

The chain is built from TRBV13 and TRBJ2-7; the D gene could be TRBD1 or TRBD2 (6 bases each). Trimming removed 0 bases at V and 5 bases at J, with 14 bases between. The length of the CDR3 is 15 residues. In germline, CDR1 is PRHDT, CDR2 FYEKMQ (reference sequence). The CDR3 reads CASSLGGVGGHEQYV. CDR3 in DNA: TGTGCCAGCAGCTTAGGCGGAGTGGGGGGCCACGAGCAGTACGTC.

In its sample, this clone ranks as medium-sized. The rearrangement links TRBV2 to TRBJ2-2; TRBD2 matches 8 bases. The CDR3 is 13 residues long. The germline CDR1 and CDR2 sequences are SNHLY and FYNNEI. Written as DNA, the CDR3 is TGTGCGCGGGAGGCGGCGAACACCGGGGAGCTGTTTTTT. This sequence encodes CAREAANTGELFF.

This clone has a single count. This rearrangement joins TRBV24-1 to TRBJ1-2, with a weak D call TRBD1 (5 bases). This CDR3 has 15 residues. Trimming took 3 bases from V and 3 from J, leaving 13 bases between them. Germline CDR1 reads KGHDR; CDR2 reads SFDVKD. The CDR3 is CATSDRQGGDYGYTF. The CDR3 DNA is TGTGCCACCAGTGATCGGCAGGGAGGAGACTATGGCTACACCTTC.

The chain joins TRBV4-1 to TRBJ1-1; 7 bases are shared with TRBD1. J lost 4 bases, V lost 3 bases, and 11 bases had no gene match. The CDR3 runs 16 residues. CDR1 is MGHRA, CDR2 YSYEKL, per germline. The CDR3 nucleotides are TGCGCCAGCAGCCACTCGACACCGGGACAGAGCACTGAAGCTTTCTTT. It translates to CASSHSTPGQSTEAFF.

V gene TRBV5-5 combines with J gene TRBJ2-6; a weak D match, TRBD1 (5 bases). The CDR3 is 15 residues long. The germline V gene has CDR1 SGHKS and CDR2 YYEKEE (reference sequence). V lost 5 bases to trimming and J lost 0 bases, with 9 bases between them. The CDR3 sequence: CASSQTGSGANVLTF. The CDR3 DNA follows: TGTGCCAGCAGTCAAACAGGCTCTGGGGCCAACGTCCTGACTTTC.

The chain uses TRBV7-2 and TRBJ2-2, with D possibly matching TRBD1 (7 bases). Trimming shortened V by 1 base and J by 7 bases, and 16 bases separated the two germline ends. This CDR3 region has 16 residues. The germline V gene has CDR1 SGHTA and CDR2 FQGNSA. CDR3 sequence: CASSLGGGGEVGELFF. CDR3 in DNA: TGTGCCAGCAGCTTAGGAGGAGGGGGCGAGGTCGGGGAGCTGTTTTTT.

The genes are TRBV7-2 and TRBJ1-2; the D gene is possibly TRBD1 (6 bases). V lost 4 bases and J 8 bases, leaving 20 bases between the germline ends. Looked up from germline, CDR1 is SGHTA and CDR2 is FQGNSA. CDR3 length: 15 residues. The CDR3 here is CASSSHGRGAWGYTF. CDR3 nucleotides: TGTGCCAGCAGCTCCCACGGAAGGGGGGCATGGGGCTACACCTTC.

This chain links TRBV12-3 or TRBV12-4 with TRBJ1-2; D is undetermined. V was trimmed by 5 bases and J by 4 bases, leaving 8 bases between them. This CDR3 has 12 amino acids. The CDR3 sequence is CASSPTLYGYTF. In DNA form, the CDR3 reads TGTGCCAGCAGTCCTACCCTCTATGGCTACACCTTC.

V usage is TRBV27 and J usage is TRBJ1-1, with D possibly matching TRBD1 (5 bases). Germline V CDR1 and CDR2: MNHEY, SMNVEV (reference sequence). V was shortened by 6 bases and J by 8 bases, with 13 bases between the two germline ends. The CDR3 covers 12 residues. CDR3 in amino acids: CASSPRGSEAFF. Here the CDR3 DNA reads TGTGCCAGCAGCCCCCGGGGCAGCGAAGCTTTCTTT.

V gene TRBV10-3 combines with J gene TRBJ1-6; a weak D match, TRBD1 (5 bases). There are 16 residues in the CDR3. CDR1 and CDR2 (germline): ENHRY, SYGVKD. The V end was cut by 4 bases, the J end by 7 bases, with 17 bases between. Written as DNA, the CDR3 is TGTGCCATCAGTGGTCAGGGTCTTGGGGGGAATTCACCCCTCCACTTT. It translates to CAISGQGLGGNSPLHF.

This clone came up a few times. The rearrangement links TRBV7-9 to TRBJ2-1; D is unresolved. Germline values: CDR1 SEHNR, CDR2 FQNEAQ (reference sequence). V was shortened by 5 bases and J by 15 bases, with 20 bases between the two germline ends. The CDR3 consists of 13 residues. The CDR3 is CASSPEDDRVSFF. DNA for the CDR3: TGTGCCAGCAGCCCAGAAGACGACCGCGTGTCGTTCTTC. The entire variable domain, with the rest obtained from reference TRBV7-9 and TRBJ2-1, is as follows: DTGVSQNPRHKITKRGQNVTFRCDPISEHNRLYWYRQTLGQGPEFLTYFQNEAQLEKSRLLSDRFSAERPKGSFSTLEIQRTEQGDSAMYLCASSPEDDRVSFFGPGTRLTVL.

The chain links TRBV10-3 to TRBJ2-1; no definite D call. The CDR3 extends over 14 amino acids. The V end was cut by 3 bases, the J end by 6 bases, with 12 bases between. Germline CDR1 and CDR2: ENHRY and SYGVKD. In nucleotides, the CDR3 is TGTGCCATCAGTGACCAGAAATCTGGCAATGAGCAGTTCTTC. Translation gives CAISDQKSGNEQFF.

The chain links TRBV24-1 to TRBJ1-2, with 7 bases matching TRBD1. Looked up from germline, CDR1 is KGHDR and CDR2 is SFDVKD. J was trimmed by 2 bases and V by 11 bases; bases with no gene match: 10. The CDR3 runs 14 residues. The CDR3 coding sequence is TGTGCCATCTCCCCGGGCAGGGGGAACTATGGCTACACCTTC. Translating gives CAISPGRGNYGYTF.

V and J are TRBV24-1 and TRBJ1-1, with TRBD1 matching over 7 bases. The V gene end was trimmed by 3 bases and the J gene end by 8 bases; junction bases not matched to a gene: 11. The CDR3 spans 15 residues. Germline CDR1 reads KGHDR; CDR2 reads SFDVKD. The CDR3 region has the DNA TGTGCCACCAGTGATGCAACCCGGGACAGTAACGAAGCTTTCTTT. It codes for CATSDATRDSNEAFF.

The rearrangement links TRBV5-1 to TRBJ1-2; TRBD1 matches 8 bases. Germline trimming cut 0 bases from V and 2 bases from J; bases unmatched to any gene: 3. This CDR3 comprises 15 residues. From germline, CDR1 is SGHRS and CDR2 YFSETQ. The CDR3 DNA is TGCGCCAGCAGCTTGGCCGGGGACAGGAACTATGGCTACACCTTC. Translation: CASSLAGDRNYGYTF.

This clone has just a few counts. This chain links TRBV19 with TRBJ1-1; D remains ambiguous. The CDR3 runs to 13 residues. CDR1 is LNHDA and CDR2 is SQIVND in the germline V gene (reference sequence). Trimming took off 6 bases at V and 3 bases at J, with 11 bases between the two ends. This chain's CDR3 is CASRAGVDTEAFF. CDR3 bases: TGTGCCAGTAGGGCGGGCGTAGACACTGAAGCTTTCTTT.

The chain has TRBV11-2 and TRBJ2-5, with 8 bases identical to TRBD1. This CDR3 has 13 amino acids. The trim removed 4 bases at V and 2 bases at J, leaving 0 bases unmatched. From germline, CDR1 is SGHAT and CDR2 FQNNGV. The CDR3 sequence is CASSYRGQETQYF. In DNA form, the CDR3 reads TGTGCCAGCAGCTACAGGGGGCAAGAGACCCAGTACTTC. Drawing the rest from reference TRBV11-2 and TRBJ2-5, the complete variable domain is EAGVAQSPRYKIIEKRQSVAFWCNPISGHATLYWYQQILGQGPKLLIQFQNNGVVDDSQLPKDRFSAERLKGVDSTLKIQPAKLEDSAVYLCASSYRGQETQYFGPGTRLLVL.

The rearrangement links TRBV18 to TRBJ2-5; D possibly corresponds to TRBD2 (6 bases). V was pared by 2 bases and J by 0 bases, with 7 bases between. Germline V gene lookup returns CDR1 KGHSH and CDR2 LQKENI. This CDR3 has 14 amino acids. As DNA, the CDR3 is TGTGCCAGCTCACCAGGGAGGAACCAAGAGACCCAGTACTTC. It specifies CASSPGRNQETQYF. The full variable domain, its missing parts supplied by reference TRBV18 and TRBJ2-5, is NAGVMQNPRHLVRRRGQEARLRCSPMKGHSHVYWYRQLPEEGLKFMVYLQKENIIDESGMPKERFSAEFPKEGPSILRIQQVVRGDSAAYFCASSPGRNQETQYFGPGTRLLVL.